The 27 T cell receptor beta chains below all came from one sample that was sequenced in a study of blood T cell repertoires in COVID-19. TCRdb's copy holds only in-frame clones and misses some; the assay was immunoSEQ multiplex PCR. Among around 180,000 clones listed, roughly 80% were seen once. Sequencing input: peripheral blood. These receptors originate from an elderly woman with COVID-19, enrolled during active disease.

The V call is TRBV30, the J call TRBJ1-5, with D tentatively TRBD1 (5 bases). Trimming stripped 2 bases from V and 2 bases from J, with 13 bases between. Germline assignment: CDR1 GTSNPN and CDR2 SVGIG (reference sequence). The CDR3 has 15 amino acids. In nucleotides, the CDR3 is TGTGCCTGGAGTAACCGACAGAGAGGCAATCAGCCCCAGCATTTT. As protein: CAWSNRQRGNQPQHF.

The gene calls are TRBV2 and TRBJ2-7; 8 bases fit TRBD1. Germline assignment: CDR1 SNHLY and CDR2 FYNNEI. V trimming: 1 base; J trimming: 2 bases; junction bases outside the gene matches: 4. CDR3 length: 15 residues. CDR3 sequence reads: CASSEGTGSPYEQYF. The CDR3 nucleotides read TGTGCCAGCAGTGAAGGGACAGGGTCCCCCTACGAGCAGTACTTC.

The rearrangement joins TRBV29-1 to TRBJ2-1, with 9 nucleotides matching TRBD2. CDR1 SQVTM and CDR2 ANQGSEA come from the germline V gene. J was trimmed by 4 bases and V by 4 bases; bases with no gene match: 5. The CDR3 is 14 residues long. CDR3 coding DNA: TGCAGCGTTGTCCGGCTAGCGGGATACAATGAGCAGTTCTTC. Protein: CSVVRLAGYNEQFF.

This clone was recorded only once. The junction does not match germline at one end; this may be a read error. The chain joins TRBV6-2 or TRBV6-3 to TRBJ2-5, with TRBD2 matching over 10 bases. Germline V lookup: CDR1 MNHEY, CDR2 SVGEGT. This CDR3 has 17 amino acids. This CDR3 is CASSYKASGRDGEAQYF. For the CDR3, the DNA is TGTGCCAGCAGTTACAAGGCTAGCGGGAGAGATGGAGAGGCCCAGTACTTC.

This rearrangement joins TRBV5-6 to TRBJ1-4; 7 bases are shared with TRBD1. The CDR3 is 14 amino acids. Germline assignment: CDR1 SGHDT and CDR2 YYEEEE. J lost 6 bases, V lost 4 bases, and 6 bases had no gene match. CDR3 sequence reads: CASSPGTVHEKLFF. The CDR3, as DNA: TGTGCCAGCAGCCCCGGGACAGTGCATGAAAAACTGTTTTTT.

The CDR3 DNA sequence: TGTGCCATCAGTCCAGGGATGAACACTGAAGCTTTCTTT. This codes for CAISPGMNTEAFF. V gene TRBV10-3 combines with J gene TRBJ1-1; D possibly corresponds to TRBD1 (5 bases). The germline V and J ends were trimmed by 5 bases and 0 bases, with 7 bases remaining between them. This CDR3 region has 13 residues. CDR1 and CDR2 (germline): ENHRY, SYGVKD.

The CDR3 spells CASDRASGANTGELFF. The CDR3 DNA reads TGTGCCAGCGACCGAGCTAGCGGAGCGAACACCGGGGAGCTGTTTTTT. The rearrangement joins TRBV7-9 to TRBJ2-2; 7 bases are a match to TRBD2. Unmatched junction bases numbered 9, after V lost 8 bases and J lost 0 bases. The CDR3 length is 16 residues. Germline V gene sequence: CDR1 SEHNR, CDR2 FQNEAQ (reference sequence).

The chain joins TRBV30 to TRBJ1-2, with TRBD1 matching over 9 bases. The CDR3 totals 15 residues. The ends lost 1 base at V and 4 bases at J; junction bases unmatched: 7. The V gene's germline CDR1 is GTSNPN and CDR2 SVGIG (reference sequence). In DNA, the CDR3 is TGTGCCTGGAGTGCAGGACAGGGGCACGTCTATGGCTACACCTTC. Amino acids: CAWSAGQGHVYGYTF.

The J gene is TRBJ1-1, the V gene TRBV3-1 (or the pseudogene TRBV3-2); 10 bases line up with TRBD1. CDR1 is LGHDT, CDR2 YNNKEL, per germline (reference sequence). With 4 bases clipped from V and 5 bases from J, the junction kept 7 bases outside the gene matches. The CDR3 runs to 15 residues. CDR3 in DNA: TGTGCCAGCAGCCTAGAAGGACAGGGGGATACTGAAGCTTTCTTT. Translating gives CASSLEGQGDTEAFF.

The chain recombines TRBV18 with TRBJ2-5, with TRBD1 matching 7 bases. V was pared by 3 bases and J by 1 base, with 2 bases of the junction left unmatched. Germline loops: CDR1 KGHSH, CDR2 LQKENI. This CDR3 region has 14 residues. The CDR3 DNA reads TGTGCCAGCTCACCGACAGGGACCCAAGAGACCCAGTACTTC. This translates into CASSPTGTQETQYF. Variable domain in full (rest from reference TRBV18 and TRBJ2-5): NAGVMQNPRHLVRRRGQEARLRCSPMKGHSHVYWYRQLPEEGLKFMVYLQKENIIDESGMPKERFSAEFPKEGPSILRIQQVVRGDSAAYFCASSPTGTQETQYFGPGTRLLVL.

The rearrangement uses TRBV27 and TRBJ1-6; maybe TRBD1 (6 bases). This CDR3 has 14 amino acids. Germline CDR1 MNHEY, CDR2 SMNVEV (reference sequence). Trimming pared 3 bases from V and 8 bases from J, leaving 11 bases between. The CDR3 DNA follows: TGTGCCAGCAGTTTTTCGTACAGGGATTCACCCCTCCACTTT. This translates into CASSFSYRDSPLHF.

The J gene is TRBJ2-7, the V gene TRBV7-9, with 9 bases lining up with TRBD1. J lost 2 bases, V lost 5 bases, and 13 bases had no gene match. The CDR3 is made up of 17 amino acids. Germline loops: CDR1 SEHNR, CDR2 FQNEAQ (reference sequence). In DNA form, the CDR3 reads TGTGCCAGCAGCCATACCCCCGGGACAGGGAGTACCTACGAGCAGTACTTC. It codes for CASSHTPGTGSTYEQYF.

The chain carries TRBV19 and TRBJ2-2; 8 positions agree with TRBD2. Germline CDR1 LNHDA, CDR2 SQIVND (reference sequence). V dropped 0 bases and J dropped 11; count of bases not matched to a gene: 5. CDR3 length: 14 amino acids. The CDR3 DNA follows: TGTGCCAGTAGTATAGATCGGGCGGGGGGCGAGCTGTTTTTT. Protein product: CASSIDRAGGELFF.

This sequence joins TRBV4-1 and TRBJ2-5, with 9 positions matching TRBD2. Germline CDR1 is MGHRA and CDR2 is YSYEKL. J gave up 2 bases and V 1 base, and 5 bases lay outside the gene matches. This CDR3 spans 16 amino acids. The CDR3 region is CASSQGSGSLQETQYF. The CDR3 nucleotides are TGCGCCAGCAGCCAAGGTAGCGGGAGCCTTCAAGAGACCCAGTACTTC.

This clone was seen only once. J is TRBJ2-3 and V is TRBV5-3; 7 bases line up with TRBD2. TRBV5-3 is labeled an ORF, and its function is uncertain. This CDR3 is built from 20 residues. The J segment lost 2 bases and the V segment lost 0 bases, leaving 18 bases of the junction unmatched. The CDR3 reads CARSLGSPRVAGFLTDTQYF. In DNA form, the CDR3 reads TGTGCCAGAAGCTTGGGATCCCCCCGAGTAGCGGGTTTTCTCACAGATACGCAGTATTTT.

The chain links TRBV11-2 to TRBJ2-1; 7 bases fit TRBD1. V lost 3 bases to trimming and J lost 0 bases; unmatched junction nucleotides: 5. This CDR3 comprises 16 residues. Germline CDR1 reads SGHAT; CDR2 reads FQNNGV. The CDR3 region has the DNA TGTGCCAGCAGCTTGGAAAACAGGGGCTCCTACAATGAGCAGTTCTTC. As protein: CASSLENRGSYNEQFF.

Turning to this clone: One junction end does not reproduce the germline sequence, and a read error may be involved. This chain connects TRBV11-2 to TRBJ2-3, with 7 bases that match TRBD2. The CDR3 loop spans 11 amino acids. Germline V gene sequence: CDR1 SGHAT, CDR2 FQNNGV. DNA for the CDR3: TGTGCCAGCAGCCAAGGACTAGTTAAGAGTTTT. Translated, it gives CASSQGLVKSF.

The CDR3 reads CASSYGTGGYEQYF. CDR3 sequence (DNA): TGTGCCAGCAGTTACGGGACAGGGGGATACGAGCAGTACTTC. The V gene is TRBV6-5, the J gene TRBJ2-7; 11 bases map to TRBD1. Germline values: CDR1 MNHEY, CDR2 SVGAGI. This CDR3 is 14 amino acids long. The junction had 1 base not matched to a gene; V was cut back by 2 bases and J by 4 bases.

This chain connects TRBV9 to TRBJ1-1; D unclear. The germline gives CDR1 SGDLS, CDR2 YYNGEE. The CDR3 is made up of 16 amino acids. The V end lost 3 bases, the J end lost 3 bases, and 18 bases lay between the germline ends. The CDR3 DNA reads as TGTGCCAGCAGCGATCCGACGGGCCGGAGGGACACTGAAGCTTTCTTT. Protein sequence: CASSDPTGRRDTEAFF.

J is TRBJ1-6 and V is TRBV15; 9 positions match TRBD1. This CDR3 is built from 20 residues. The V gene end was trimmed by 4 bases and the J gene end by 0 bases; junction bases not matched to a gene: 13. Germline V lookup: CDR1 LNHNV, CDR2 YYDKDF (reference sequence). In DNA, the CDR3 is TGTGCCACCAGCACCCGGACAGGGGTTCTTACGAGCTCCTATAATTCACCCCTCCACTTT. Translating gives CATSTRTGVLTSSYNSPLHF.

The V call is TRBV10-3, the J call TRBJ2-2, with 10 bases lining up with TRBD2. Germline V lookup: CDR1 ENHRY, CDR2 SYGVKD. This CDR3 comprises 18 residues. J gave up 3 bases and V 3 bases, and 10 bases lay outside the gene matches. For the CDR3, the DNA is TGTGCCATCAGTGACCCGAGGGGGACTAGCGAGTACACCGGGGAGCTGTTTTTT. It codes for CAISDPRGTSEYTGELFF.

The gene calls are TRBV3-1 (or the pseudogene TRBV3-2) and TRBJ1-2; weak D call: TRBD1 (5 bases). Germline lookup yields CDR1 LGHDT and CDR2 YNNKEL (reference sequence). The CDR3 has 14 amino acids. V lost 5 bases, J lost 0 bases, and 10 bases lay in between. The CDR3 DNA sequence: TGTGCCAGCAGCAAGGACACCTCTAACTATGGCTACACCTTC. It specifies CASSKDTSNYGYTF.

J is TRBJ2-1 and V is TRBV5-5, with 7 bases matching TRBD1. J lost 5 bases, V lost 4 bases, and 6 bases had no gene match. In germline, CDR1 is SGHKS, CDR2 YYEKEE (reference sequence). The CDR3 length is 14 residues. CDR3 sequence (DNA): TGTGCCAGCAGCCCGGGACAGCCGAACAATGAGCAGTTCTTC. This translates into CASSPGQPNNEQFF.

Notes on this clone: In the same sample, other DNA sequences code for this CDR3. V is TRBV2 and J is TRBJ2-7; no firm D call. Trimming cost V 4 bases and J 2 bases, with 6 bases left between them. The CDR3 covers 12 residues. Germline-derived CDR1 and CDR2 are SNHLY and FYNNEI. DNA of the CDR3: TGTGCCAGCAGTGCGACTGCCTACGAGCAGTACTTC. It codes for CASSATAYEQYF.

This clone was seen just once. V is TRBV28 and J is TRBJ1-2; D possibly corresponds to TRBD1 (6 bases). The CDR3 is made up of 14 amino acids. CDR1 is MDHEN, CDR2 SYDVKM, per germline. The V end was cut by 3 bases, the J end by 4 bases, with 12 bases between. CDR3 coding DNA: TGTGCCAGCAGTTTGTTCGGGGGGGCCTATGGCTACACCTTC. This gives the protein CASSLFGGAYGYTF.

The chain carries TRBV3-1 (or the pseudogene TRBV3-2) and TRBJ2-2; tentative D call: TRBD2 (5 bases). This CDR3 contains 16 residues. Trimming took off 0 bases at V and 2 bases at J, with 10 bases between the two ends. Germline CDR1 is LGHDT and CDR2 is YNNKEL (reference sequence). The CDR3 coding sequence is TGTGCCAGCAGCCAAGATTTGCTAGCCAACACCGGGGAGCTGTTTTTT. Translated, it gives CASSQDLLANTGELFF.

This sequence joins TRBV18 and TRBJ1-3, with D unclear. In germline, CDR1 is KGHSH, CDR2 LQKENI. The CDR3 covers 15 residues. V was clipped by 1 base and J by 0 bases, with 7 bases between them. CDR3 bases: TGTGCCAGCTCACCACTCAGTGACTCTGGAAACACCATATATTTT. Amino acid sequence: CASSPLSDSGNTIYF.